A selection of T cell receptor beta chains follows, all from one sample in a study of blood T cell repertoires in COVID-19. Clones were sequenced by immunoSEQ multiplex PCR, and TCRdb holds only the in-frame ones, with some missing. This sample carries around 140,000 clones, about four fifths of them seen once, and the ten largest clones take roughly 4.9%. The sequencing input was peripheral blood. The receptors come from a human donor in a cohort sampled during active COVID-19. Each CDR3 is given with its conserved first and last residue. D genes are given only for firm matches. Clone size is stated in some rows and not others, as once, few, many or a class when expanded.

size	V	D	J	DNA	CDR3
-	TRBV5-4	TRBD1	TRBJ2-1	TGTGCCAGCAGCAACCGGGACAGGGGCTTCGTGGATGAGCAGTTCTTC	CASSNRDRGFVDEQFF
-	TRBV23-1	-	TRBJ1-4	TGCGCCAGCAGTCAATCGGATGCGGGGGTTATCCCTGCAACTAATGAAAAACTGTTTTTT	CASSQSDAGVIPATNEKLFF
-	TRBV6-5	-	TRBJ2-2	TGTGCCAGCAGCCTCCACAGGGTCTCCGGGGAGCTGTTTTTT	CASSLHRVSGELFF
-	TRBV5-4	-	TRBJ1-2	TGTGCCAGCAGCTCCCGGGACTCTGGGGCCAACTATGGCTACACCTTC	CASSSRDSGANYGYTF
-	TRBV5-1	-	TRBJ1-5	TGCGCCAGCAGCCCGGACAGTAGCAATCAGCCCCAGCATTTT	CASSPDSSNQPQHF
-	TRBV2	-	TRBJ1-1	TGTGCCAGCAGAATAAGAAGCGCGTTGAACACTGAAGCTTTCTTT	CASRIRSALNTEAFF
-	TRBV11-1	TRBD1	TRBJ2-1	TGTGCCAGCAGCCTCACCGGGACAGACCGCCCTCTGGAGTTCTTC	CASSLTGTDRPLEFF
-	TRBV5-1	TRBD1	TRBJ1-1	TGCGCCAGCAGCTTGGAACAGGGGAGGTCTGAAGCTTTCTTT	CASSLEQGRSEAFF
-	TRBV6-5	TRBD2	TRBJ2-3	TGTGCCAGCAGATCACTAGCGGGGGGGGCAGATACGCAGTATTTT	CASRSLAGGADTQYF
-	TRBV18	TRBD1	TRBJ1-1	TGTGCCAGCTCACCCCGACAGGGAATTGGCACTGAAGCTTTCTTT	CASSPRQGIGTEAFF
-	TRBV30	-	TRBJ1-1	TGTGCCTGGGGAACAGGTCTTTCCGTATCTGAAGCTTTCTTT	CAWGTGLSVSEAFF
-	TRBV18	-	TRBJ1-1	TGTGCCAGCTCACCAACGGGTTTTGAAGCTTTCTTT	CASSPTGFEAFF
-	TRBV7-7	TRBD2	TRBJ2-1	TGTGCTAGCAGCTTAGAGCTAGCGGCCTACAATGAGCAGTTCTTC	CASSLELAAYNEQFF
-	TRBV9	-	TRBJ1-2	TGTGCCAGCAGCCCAGATCAGGGGTATGGCTACACCTTC	CASSPDQGYGYTF
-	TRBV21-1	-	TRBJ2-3	TGTGCCAGCAGCTCCCCGACTAGCGGGGGGGCAACAGATACGCAGTATTTT	CASSSPTSGGATDTQYF
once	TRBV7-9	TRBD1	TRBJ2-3	TGTGCCAGCAGCTTAACTGGGACAGCCTCTATCACAGATACGCAGTATTTT	CASSLTGTASITDTQYF
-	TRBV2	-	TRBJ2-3	TGTGCCAGCAGTGAAGAAACGGTCCAATCCACAGATACGCAGTATTTT	CASSEETVQSTDTQYF
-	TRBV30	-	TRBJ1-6	TGTGCCTCGGACCTCGTCAGGGCTGGGTCACCCCTCCACTTT	CASDLVRAGSPLHF
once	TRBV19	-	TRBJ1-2	TGTGCCAGTAGTAAACTCACCCGGGACACACTCTATGGCTACACCTTC	CASSKLTRDTLYGYTF
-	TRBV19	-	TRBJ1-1	TGTGCCAGTAGTGTACAGGGTAGCACTGAAGCTTTCTTT	CASSVQGSTEAFF
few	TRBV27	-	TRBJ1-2	TGTGCCAGCTCCCTGATGGGGGCCCTTCCTAACTATGGCTACACCTTC	CASSLMGALPNYGYTF
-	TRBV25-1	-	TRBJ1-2	TGTGCCAGCAGTGAATTGTACGGGGACTATGGCTACACCTTC	CASSELYGDYGYTF
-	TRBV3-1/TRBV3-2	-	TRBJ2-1	TGTGCCAGCAGCGCCCTCGATACTGATGAGCAGTTCTTC	CASSALDTDEQFF
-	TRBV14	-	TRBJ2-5	TGTGCCAGCAGCCCCACAGGGTTTAAGGGGCGAGAGACCCAGTACTTC	CASSPTGFKGRETQYF
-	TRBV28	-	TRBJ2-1	TGTGCCAGCAGTTCCGGTTTACGGTCCTACAATGAGCAGTTCTTC	CASSSGLRSYNEQFF
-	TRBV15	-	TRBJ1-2	TGTGCCACCAGCAGACCCTCGGGGGGGGACGGCTACACCTTC	CATSRPSGGDGYTF
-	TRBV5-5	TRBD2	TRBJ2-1	TGTGCCAGCAGCTCCCTCGGGGGGGCTGACTACAATGAGCAGTTCTTC	CASSSLGGADYNEQFF
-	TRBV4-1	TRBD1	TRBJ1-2	TGCGCCAGCAGCCAAGAGGAGACAGGGGGCCTCAGGTATGGCTACACCTTC	CASSQEETGGLRYGYTF
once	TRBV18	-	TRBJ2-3	TGTGCCAGCTCACCAGCCAGTTTGAACACAGATACGCAGTATTTT	CASSPASLNTDTQYF
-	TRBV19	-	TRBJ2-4	TGTGCCAGTAGTATAGAGCCACTAGCCAAAAACATTCAGTACTTC	CASSIEPLAKNIQYF
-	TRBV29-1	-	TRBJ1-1	TGCAGCGTTGTTAAGAACACTGAAGCTTTCTTT	CSVVKNTEAFF
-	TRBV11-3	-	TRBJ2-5	TGTGCCACCACTTTGGTGAGGCGCAACCAAGAGACCCAGTACTTC	CATTLVRRNQETQYF
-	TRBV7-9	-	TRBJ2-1	TGTGCCAGCAGCTTTCCGGGGAACAATGAGCAGTTCTTC	CASSFPGNNEQFF
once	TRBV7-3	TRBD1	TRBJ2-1	TGTGCCAGCAGCTCTGGGACAGCAATTTACAATGAGCAGTTCTTC	CASSSGTAIYNEQFF
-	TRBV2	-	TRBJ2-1	TGTGCCAGCAGTGATCCAGGAAGCTACAATGAGCAGTTCTTC	CASSDPGSYNEQFF
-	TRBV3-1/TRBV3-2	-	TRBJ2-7	TGTGCCAGCAGCCAAGATAAGTTATCCGCGATTAGCTCCTACGAGCAGTACTTC	CASSQDKLSAISSYEQYF
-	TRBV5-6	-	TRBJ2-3	TGTGCCAGCAGCTGTAGTACCCGGGGTTTGGAAGGGTCGGAAGATACGCAGTATTTT	CASSCSTRGLEGSEDTQYF
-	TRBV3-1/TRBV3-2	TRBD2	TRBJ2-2	TGTGCCAGCAGACTAGCGGGGAACACCGGGGAGCTGTTTTTT	CASRLAGNTGELFF
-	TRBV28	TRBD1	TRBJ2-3	TGTGCCAGCAGTTCCGGGACAGGACACACAGATACGCAGTATTTT	CASSSGTGHTDTQYF
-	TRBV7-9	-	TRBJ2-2	TGTGCCAGCAGCCCGACTCGACGGAACCCCTATTACACCGGGGAGCTGTTTTTT	CASSPTRRNPYYTGELFF
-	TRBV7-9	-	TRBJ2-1	TGTGCCAGCAGCTTAGTTAGACAAAGCTCCTACAATGAGCAGTTCTTC	CASSLVRQSSYNEQFF
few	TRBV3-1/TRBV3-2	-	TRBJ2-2	TGTGCCAGCTCCCTTTACACCGGGGAGCTGTTTTTT	CASSLYTGELFF
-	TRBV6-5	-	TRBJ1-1	TGTGCCAGCAGCCCCCCCGGGGGGCGCATCACTGAAGCTTTCTTT	CASSPPGGRITEAFF
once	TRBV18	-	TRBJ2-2	TGTGCCAGCTCACCGTCGACTGCCGGCGGGGAGCTGTTTTTT	CASSPSTAGGELFF
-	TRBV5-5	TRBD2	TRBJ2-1	TGTGCCAGCAGCTACCCCGGGGGGGGCCTTGATGAGCAGTTCTTC	CASSYPGGGLDEQFF
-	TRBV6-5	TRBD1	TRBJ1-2	TGTGCCAGCAGTACAGACAGGGGGACGAGCTATGGCTACACCTTC	CASSTDRGTSYGYTF
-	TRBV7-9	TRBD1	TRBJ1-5	TGTGCCAGCAGCTCTGCCGGTGAGACAGGGGTAGGCAATCAGCCCCAGCATTTT	CASSSAGETGVGNQPQHF
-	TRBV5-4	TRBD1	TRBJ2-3	TGTGCCAGCAGCCGCCGGGACAGGGTTGGGTTTACAGATACGCAGTATTTT	CASSRRDRVGFTDTQYF